The subject of this entry is one T cell receptor (beta chain). This clone appeared a single time. The antigen this receptor binds is unknown. A junction boundary mismatches the germline segment, possibly from a read error. Receptors were amplified or captured by the immunoSEQ multiplex PCR assay. The multiplex PCR relied on a mix of 60 forward primers for TCR Vbeta segments and 13 reverse primers for TCR Jbeta segments. Amplification of the CDR3 region of rearranged TCR beta genes was performed with a multiplex PCR assay on genomic DNA. The amplified TCR beta libraries were sequenced on the Illumina HiSeq System as 87-base-pair reads. The published analysis was carried out like this. A later analysis tallied 80 million to 95 million unique TCR beta chains across the 700 or so repertoires, and around 12 million of those chains were shared by two or more donors. To remove PCR and sequencing errors, raw reads were error-corrected and collapsed into unique sequences using a nearest-neighbor algorithm that merged closely related sequences. V, D and J gene segments were assigned by aligning CDR3 sequences to IMGT reference sequences. For a sequence to be retained, at least a six-nucleotide match to both a V gene segment and a J gene segment was required. Rearrangements were classified as productive when the CDR3 lacked stop codons and remained in frame with V and J, and all other rearrangements were classified as non-productive. CDR3 was defined according to IMGT convention as the region running from the second conserved V-encoded cysteine to the conserved J-encoded phenylalanine. Sequences without an unambiguous match to a single V gene segment were excluded from the earlier analysis of 500 to 700 of the donors. In an earlier analysis of 450 to 700 of the donors, V segments were called functional above 56.7% productive rearrangements and were called segregating when the between-donor standard deviation exceeded 5%. A statistical classification framework was built for diagnosing cytomegalovirus status from the catalog of TCR beta chain sequences. A later analysis assigned V and J genes by comparing TCR nucleotide sequences with IMGT/GENE-DB human TR gene sequences. In a later analysis, CDR3 sequences and most-parsimonious VDJ recombination scenarios were assigned using the TCRdist pipeline. In a later analysis, each TCR beta chain was defined by its CDR3 amino acid sequence together with its V-gene family, and reads without a unique V-gene family were excluded. In a later analysis, a few hundred highly shared, low-generation-probability nucleotide sequences were removed to address suspected cross-contamination and a sequencing artifact. A later analysis calculated a clonal expansion index for each public chain from normalized within-repertoire ranks of inferred template counts. A later analysis computed generation probabilities with a VDJ recombination model fitted to out-of-frame rearrangements, and checked the results against IGoR. Hypergeometric tests were used in a later analysis to score TCR-TCR, TCR-HLA and TCR-CMV co-occurrence, with a repertoire-size bias correction applied to the TCR pairs. False discovery rates were estimated in a later analysis by permuting HLA or CMV assignments 20 times. In a later analysis, co-occurring TCRs were grouped with DBSCAN, and TCRdist sequence similarity was added when clustering was performed within HLA-allele-positive subsets. For co-occurrence clustering, repertoires with fewer than 30,000 or more than 120,000 public chains were excluded, along with 4 to 6 repertoires with anomalous nucleotide sharing. This immuneACCESS table, as held by TCRdb, lists in-frame sequences with V and J called but not all clones. Of the missing ones, under half trace to an unresolved V gene in checked studies; the others have no known cause. That table furnishes V, J and clone size, whereas the DNA furnished D and trimming. The sample table contains some 130,000 clones; only one count was recorded for around 80% of them. The ten largest clones capture around 6.3% of the sample.

The cohort comprised fewer than 700 healthy bone marrow donors. All cohort members were sampled while nominally healthy, although unrecorded immune exposures were likely present. The donor was CMV seropositive and was included in the group of 289 seropositive cohort members. Each donor provided a peripheral blood sample, and peripheral blood mononuclear cells were used for TCR beta sequencing. The Qiagen DNeasy Blood Extraction Kit was used to extract genomic DNA from the blood cell samples. The sample belongs to a study of cytomegalovirus exposure and HLA in healthy donors (dated 2017 in TCRdb). Background for the entire study: An earlier analysis of 587 of the donors reported 276 Gb of sequence data and roughly 120 million unique TCR beta sequences obtained from about 170 million T cells. Four to six DR-DQ haplotypes were handled as single units for association and clustering, since linkage in the cohort was strong. A later genetic analysis used genome-wide SNP genotypes for about three fifths of the 666 donors, treating that subset as a discovery cohort. Every repertoire in the discovery cohort had been generated on one and the same sequencing platform. Donor age, sex, ethnicity and CMV serostatus were compiled together with the repertoire data. The study aimed to test whether cataloging public T cell receptors could reveal signatures of past pathogen exposure. Typing coverage varied by locus: roughly 629-630 donors for A, B, C, DRB1 and DQB1; under 550 for DQA1; around 570 for DPA1; around 490 for DPB1. A later analysis re-analyzed previously published TCR beta repertoires from 500 to 700 donors and added high-resolution HLA genotyping to study TCR occurrence patterns. An earlier analysis of 587 of the donors used high-throughput TCR beta sequencing to judge whether each TCR beta V gene segment behaved as functional or pseudogenic. Of the roughly 410 genotyped donors, over 80% were placed in the genetic ancestry cluster associated with self-reported Caucasian donors. The later analysis used no new phenotypic data to find candidate immune exposures, relying instead on TCR beta sequences and their occurrence across donors. An early release that covered some 630 HLA-typed donors contained approximately 300 gigabases of sequencing data and around 80 million unique TCR sequences. To predict cytomegalovirus infection status, the study combined high-throughput TCR immunosequencing, statistical association of individual TCRs with disease status, and machine learning. In addition to the first cohort of 650 to 800 subjects, a separate validation cohort of around 110 different subjects was used. Among around 400 genotyped donors of the cohort, an average of around 250,000 unique TCR beta nucleotide sequences was sequenced per donor, of which about 18% were non-productive. HLA typing included class I and class II loci at four-digit resolution. The study profiled the T cell repertoires of under 700 subjects by immunosequencing and related them to cytomegalovirus serostatus.

Sequences SEHNR (CDR1) and FQNEAQ (CDR2) are obtained from the germline V gene (reference sequence). There are 12 amino acids in the CDR3, from cysteine to phenylalanine inclusive. Only the CDR3 region is kept as DNA, spanning 36 bases read in frame from base 1. What the research found in general, with its limitations: Compared with equally common non-associated chains, HLA-associated TCR beta chains in a later analysis were more clonally expanded and had lower generation probabilities. A later genetic analysis associated a missense DCLRE1C variant with V-gene and J-gene trimming of TCR beta chains, and an independent cohort replicated the association. In the study, approximately 150 TCR beta chains were listed as associated with cytomegalovirus. It was suggested by the authors that the approach could potentially be generalized to other disease states and immunological phenotypes. A later analysis found that TCR association rates varied across HLA loci, with DRB1 alleles showing the most associated TCRs and HLA-C alleles the fewest. A further reported finding was that TCR beta sequences accurately predicted the HLA-A and HLA-B alleles for most subjects in the first cohort. At a false discovery rate of 0.05, a later analysis linked 16,951 TCR beta sequences to specific HLA alleles. According to a later analysis, most CMV-associated TCR beta chains appeared to be HLA-restricted, and the HLA associations seemed to be driven largely by CMV exposure. Most TCR sequences were observed very rarely across donors, whereas some public TCRs were present in many individuals. In vitro tests confirmed that three of the cytomegalovirus-associated TCR beta chains recognize cytomegalovirus antigens. CMV serostatus was the only immune exposure information available for the cohort. Seventeen rarely observed V segments, including chromosome 9 orphons, were excluded from the earlier analysis of about 610 of the donors because counts were too low. Strong co-occurrence of HLA alleles, especially DR and DQ, made assigning TCR associations to individual alleles difficult. A later analysis reported that several top co-occurrence clusters appeared linked to parvovirus B19, influenza, CMV and Epstein-Barr virus. Because HLA typing was unavailable for some donors at each locus, only the typed subset was used in association tests. A cluster of highly shared sequence variants was judged likely to be a technical artifact of the sequencing pipeline. Some IMGT-functional V segments, including TRBV6-2 and TRBV6-3, could not be told apart with the 87-base-pair reads, so those segments were excluded. According to a later genetic analysis, donors in an Asian-associated ancestry cluster had fewer N-insertions in productive TCRs than the approximately 630-donor mean. The classifier was reported to diagnose cytomegalovirus status with high specificity and sensitivity in both the original and validation cohorts. Sequencing depth was assumed to be roughly uniform across donors in the presence/absence analyses, though that assumption may not hold. This cohort had only TCR beta chains sequenced, and the lack of alpha or paired-chain data limited which features could be detected. An earlier analysis of some 560 of the donors showed that most TCR beta V segments appeared in productive rearrangements either about 87% or about 30% of the time, which broadly matched IMGT annotations. Linkage disequilibrium might explain the correlated functional status among segregating V segments, but an unknown experimental factor could not be excluded.

Sequences were obtained from PBMCs. The chain couples TRBV7-9 to TRBJ1-2, with the D gene call left open. The source of this sequence is a middle-aged man in good health and CMV-seropositive. The encoded CDR3 is CSSSLAEYGYTF. The DNA sequence is as follows: TGTTCCAGCAGCTTAGCTGAGTATGGCTACACCTTC.